The 4 T cell receptor beta chains in this list originate from one sample, sequenced in a study of blood T cell repertoires in COVID-19. The assay was immunoSEQ multiplex PCR, and TCRdb's table has in-frame clones only and misses some. The sample lists approximately 99,000 clones, about four fifths occurring once. Sequenced input: peripheral blood. Source of these receptors: a man between 65 and 80 years old with active or convalescent COVID-19.

This clone was seen just once. The sample has other DNA sequences that encode this CDR3 too. The chain has TRBV5-1 and TRBJ1-1, with 11 bases aligning to TRBD1. The CDR3 spans 14 residues. Germline lookup yields CDR1 SGHRS and CDR2 YFSETQ. J was trimmed by 4 bases and V by 4 bases; bases with no gene match: 3. CDR3 sequence reads: CASSPGTGGTEAFF. CDR3 coding DNA: TGCGCCAGCAGCCCCGGGACAGGGGGCACTGAAGCTTTCTTT.

This clone showed up just once. V usage is TRBV28 and J usage is TRBJ1-6, with 9 bases fitting TRBD1. This CDR3 is built from 15 residues. CDR1 and CDR2 from the germline V gene are MDHEN and SYDVKM. Losses at the gene ends were 11 bases for V and 6 bases for J; bases not matched to a gene: 11. The CDR3 sequence: CAVRPPGQGNSPLHF. The CDR3 region has the DNA TGTGCCGTCCGACCACCGGGACAGGGTAATTCACCCCTCCACTTT. Full variable domain (rest looked up from reference TRBV28 and TRBJ1-6): DVKVTQSSRYLVKRTGEKVFLECVQDMDHENMFWYRQDPGLGLRLIYFSYDVKMKEKGDIPEGYSVSREKKERFSLILESASTNQTSMYLCAVRPPGQGNSPLHFGNGTRLTVT.

The V and J genes are TRBV28 and TRBJ2-6; TRBD2 might be the D (5 bases). This CDR3 region has 15 residues. The germline gives CDR1 MDHEN, CDR2 SYDVKM. Trimming shortened V by 4 bases and J by 4 bases, and 11 bases separated the two germline ends. This chain's CDR3 is CASSSRVPGANVLTF. As DNA, the CDR3 is TGTGCCAGCAGTTCGAGGGTTCCCGGGGCCAACGTCCTGACTTTC.

The chain is built from TRBV30 and TRBJ1-2, with TRBD1 matching 7 bases. The junction had 4 bases not matched to a gene; V was cut back by 0 bases and J by 12 bases. CDR1 GTSNPN and CDR2 SVGIG come from the germline V gene (reference sequence). There are 11 residues in the CDR3. The DNA of the CDR3 is TGTGCCTGGAGTGTAGACAGGGCCAACACCTTC. Residues: CAWSVDRANTF.